The rows below give T cell receptor beta chains drawn from one sample of a study of T cell repertoires in cytomegalovirus infection. TCRdb called the reads again in MiXCR, with one record for every CDR3 protein. Of around 130,000 distinct CDR3 sequences in the sample, approximately 8.8% are singletons; the top ten hold around a tenth. What was sequenced was PBMCs. The receptors derive from a human donor in good health (CMV status not recorded). Some clones in this sample may be carry-over from other donors' samples. CDR3s include the opening cysteine and the closing phenylalanine or tryptophan. Fields, in order: V gene, J gene, clone size, D gene, CDR3 DNA, CDR3 protein. The D gene is left open where the match is weak. A clone size is listed for some rows: how often the clone was seen (once, few, many), or a class if it is expanded.

>TRBV23-1|TRBJ2-5|NA|TRBD1
TGCGCCAGCAGCACGGACAGGGGACAGCAAGAGACCCAGTACTTC
CASSTDRGQQETQYF
>TRBV19|TRBJ2-6|many|NA
TGTGCCAGTTCCCCTCTCGGCGGCCCCTCTGGGGCCAACGTCCTGACTTTC
CASSPLGGPSGANVLTF
>TRBV19|TRBJ1-5|NA|TRBD1
TGTGCCAGCCGAGCGGACAGGGTTTATAGCAATCAGCCCCAGCATTTT
CASRADRVYSNQPQHF
>TRBV27|TRBJ1-1|few|NA
TGTGCCAGCAGTTTTGGGGGGGCGCGCACTGAAGCTTTCTTT
CASSFGGARTEAFF
>TRBV28|TRBJ2-2|many|TRBD1
TGTGCCAGCAGTTTACCCGGACAGGGGTTCACCGGGGAGCTGTTTTTT
CASSLPGQGFTGELFF
>TRBV12-3/TRBV12-4|TRBJ2-3|many|NA
TGTGCCAGCAGTTCCCACGTGGCAGATACGCAGTATTTT
CASSSHVADTQYF
>TRBV18|TRBJ2-1|NA|NA
TGTGCCAGCTCACCACTGGGACTGGTCTACAATGAGCAGTTCTTC
CASSPLGLVYNEQFF
>TRBV5-1|TRBJ2-5|NA|NA
TGCGCCAGCAGCTCCCAGGGGCCCCAAGAGACCCAGTACTTC
CASSSQGPQETQYF
>TRBV6-4|TRBJ1-5|many|NA
TGTGCCAGCAGTGTAGGGGGCAATCAGCCCCAGCATTTT
CASSVGGNQPQHF
>TRBV7-2|TRBJ1-4|many|NA
TGTGCCAGCAGCTTAGCGGGGGAAGGTGAAAAACTGTTTTTT
CASSLAGEGEKLFF
>TRBV20-1|TRBJ2-7|few|NA
TGCAGTGCTAGAGTCCCCCGGGTGTCCTACGAGCAGTACTTC
CSARVPRVSYEQYF